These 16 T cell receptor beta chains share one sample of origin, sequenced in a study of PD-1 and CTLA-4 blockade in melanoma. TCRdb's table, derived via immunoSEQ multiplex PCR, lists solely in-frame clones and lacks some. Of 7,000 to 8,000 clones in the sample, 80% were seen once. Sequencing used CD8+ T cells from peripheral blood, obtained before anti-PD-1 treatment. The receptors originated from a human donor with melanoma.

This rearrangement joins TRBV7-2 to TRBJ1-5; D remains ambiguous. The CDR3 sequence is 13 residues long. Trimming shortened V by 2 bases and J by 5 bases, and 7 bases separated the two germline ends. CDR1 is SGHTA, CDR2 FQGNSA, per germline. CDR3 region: CASSLSRDQPQHF. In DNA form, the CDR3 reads TGTGCCAGCAGCTTAAGCAGAGATCAGCCCCAGCATTTT.

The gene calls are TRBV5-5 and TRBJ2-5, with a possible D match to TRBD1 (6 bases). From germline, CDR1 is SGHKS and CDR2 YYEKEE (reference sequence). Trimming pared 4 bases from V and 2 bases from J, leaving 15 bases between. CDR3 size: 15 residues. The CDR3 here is CASSLTGNNQETQYF. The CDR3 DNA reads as TGTGCCAGCAGCCTCACAGGGAACAATCAAGAGACCCAGTACTTC.

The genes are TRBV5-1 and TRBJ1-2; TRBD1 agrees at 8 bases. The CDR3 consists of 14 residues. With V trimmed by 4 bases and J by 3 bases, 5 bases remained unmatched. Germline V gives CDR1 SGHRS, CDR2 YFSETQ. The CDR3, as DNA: TGCGCCAGCAGCCTACCGACAGGGGACTATGGCTACACCTTC. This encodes CASSLPTGDYGYTF.

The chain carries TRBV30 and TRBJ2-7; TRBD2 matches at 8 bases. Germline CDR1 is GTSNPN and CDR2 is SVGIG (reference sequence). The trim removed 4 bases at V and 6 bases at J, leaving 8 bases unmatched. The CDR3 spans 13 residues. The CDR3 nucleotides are TGTGCCTGGATCGGGCTAGCGGGCCCCGAGCAGTACTTC. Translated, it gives CAWIGLAGPEQYF.

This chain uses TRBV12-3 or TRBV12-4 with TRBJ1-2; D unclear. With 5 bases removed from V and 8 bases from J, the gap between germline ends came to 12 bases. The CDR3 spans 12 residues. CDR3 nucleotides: TGTGCCAGCAGTCTCGGTGGAGGGGGCTACACCTTC. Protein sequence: CASSLGGGGYTF.

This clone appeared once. The CDR3 sequence is CASHWRLGNQPQHF. CDR3 sequence (DNA): TGTGCCAGTCACTGGCGCCTGGGCAATCAGCCCCAGCATTTT. This chain connects TRBV19 to TRBJ1-5, with D unclear. Trimming cost V 8 bases and J 2 bases, with 13 bases left between them. This CDR3 contains 14 residues. CDR1 and CDR2 (germline): LNHDA, SQIVND (reference sequence).

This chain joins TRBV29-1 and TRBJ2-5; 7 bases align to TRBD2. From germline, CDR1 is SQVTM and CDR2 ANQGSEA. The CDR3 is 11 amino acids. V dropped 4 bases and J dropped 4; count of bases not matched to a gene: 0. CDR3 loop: CSVVAGETQYF. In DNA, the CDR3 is TGCAGCGTTGTAGCGGGAGAGACCCAGTACTTC.

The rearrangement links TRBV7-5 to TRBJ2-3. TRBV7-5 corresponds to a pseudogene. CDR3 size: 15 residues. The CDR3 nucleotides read TGTGCCAGAAGCCCTCAGCTCCTTTACACAGATACGCAGTATTTT. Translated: CARSPQLLYTDTQYF.

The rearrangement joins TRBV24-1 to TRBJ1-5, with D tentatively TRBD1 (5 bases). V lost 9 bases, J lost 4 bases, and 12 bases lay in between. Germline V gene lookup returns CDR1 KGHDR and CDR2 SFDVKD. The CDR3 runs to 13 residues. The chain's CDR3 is CATAQGGNQPQHF. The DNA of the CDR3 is TGTGCCACCGCCCAGGGAGGAAATCAGCCCCAGCATTTT.

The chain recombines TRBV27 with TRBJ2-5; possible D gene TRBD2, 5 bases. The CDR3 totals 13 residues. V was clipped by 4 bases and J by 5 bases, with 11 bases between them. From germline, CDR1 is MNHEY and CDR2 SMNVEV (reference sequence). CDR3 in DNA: TGTGCCAGCAGTTCGACTATCCTGGAGACCCAGTACTTC. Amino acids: CASSSTILETQYF.

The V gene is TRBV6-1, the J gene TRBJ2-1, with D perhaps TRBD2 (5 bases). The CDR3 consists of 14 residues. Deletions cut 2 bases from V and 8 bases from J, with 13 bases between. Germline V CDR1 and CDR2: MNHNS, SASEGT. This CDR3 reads CASSERGPRDEQFF. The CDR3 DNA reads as TGTGCCAGCAGTGAACGCGGGCCGAGGGATGAGCAGTTCTTC.

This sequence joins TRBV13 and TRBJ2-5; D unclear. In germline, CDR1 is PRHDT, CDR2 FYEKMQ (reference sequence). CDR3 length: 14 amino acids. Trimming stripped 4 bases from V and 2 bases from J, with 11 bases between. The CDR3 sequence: CASSSPSKQETQYF. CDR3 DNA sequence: TGTGCCAGCAGCTCCCCTAGTAAACAAGAGACCCAGTACTTC.

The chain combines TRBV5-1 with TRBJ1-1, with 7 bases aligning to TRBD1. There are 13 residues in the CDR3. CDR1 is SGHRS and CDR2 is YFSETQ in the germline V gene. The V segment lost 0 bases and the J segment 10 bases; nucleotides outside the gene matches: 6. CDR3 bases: TGCGCCAGCAGCTTGGGATCGGACAGGCCAGCTTTCTTT. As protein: CASSLGSDRPAFF.

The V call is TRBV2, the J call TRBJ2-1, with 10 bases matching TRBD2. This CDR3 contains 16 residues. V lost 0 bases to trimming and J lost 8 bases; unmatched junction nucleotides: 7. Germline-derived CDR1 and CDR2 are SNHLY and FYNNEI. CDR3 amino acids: CASSEATSGARDEQFF. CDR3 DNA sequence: TGTGCCAGCAGTGAAGCTACTAGCGGGGCCCGCGATGAGCAGTTCTTC.

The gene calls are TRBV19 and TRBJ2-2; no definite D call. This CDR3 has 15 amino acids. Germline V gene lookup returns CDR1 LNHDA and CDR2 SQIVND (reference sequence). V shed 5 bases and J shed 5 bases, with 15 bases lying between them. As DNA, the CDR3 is TGTGCCAGTAGTTTCGGACCCTCCCCGACCGGGGAGCTGTTTTTT. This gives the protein CASSFGPSPTGELFF.

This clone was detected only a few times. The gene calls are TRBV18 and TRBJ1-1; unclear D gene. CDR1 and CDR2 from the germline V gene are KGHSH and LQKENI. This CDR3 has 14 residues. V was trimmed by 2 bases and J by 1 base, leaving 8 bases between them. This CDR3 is CASSPGLGNTEAFF. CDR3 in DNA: TGTGCCAGCTCACCAGGATTGGGGAACACTGAAGCTTTCTTT.